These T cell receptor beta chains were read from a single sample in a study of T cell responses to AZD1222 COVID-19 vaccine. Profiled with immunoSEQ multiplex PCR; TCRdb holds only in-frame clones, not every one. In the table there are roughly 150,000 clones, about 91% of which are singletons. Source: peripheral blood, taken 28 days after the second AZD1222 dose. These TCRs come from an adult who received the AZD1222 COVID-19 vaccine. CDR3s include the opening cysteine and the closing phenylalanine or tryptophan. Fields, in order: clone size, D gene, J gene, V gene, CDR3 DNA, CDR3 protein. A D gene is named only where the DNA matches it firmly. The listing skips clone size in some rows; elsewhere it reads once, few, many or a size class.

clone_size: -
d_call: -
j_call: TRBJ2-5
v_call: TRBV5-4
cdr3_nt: TGTGCCAGCAGCGGACCGGGCCAAGAGACCCAGTACTTC
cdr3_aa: CASSGPGQETQYF

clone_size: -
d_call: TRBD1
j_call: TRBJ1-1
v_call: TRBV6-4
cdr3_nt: TGTGCCAGCAGAGTCGGACAGGGGGATGTCGGTGAAGCTTTCTTT
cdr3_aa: CASRVGQGDVGEAFF

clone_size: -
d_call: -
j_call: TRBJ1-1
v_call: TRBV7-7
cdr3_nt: TGTGCCAGCAGTCCAGGGGCCGGCACTGAAGCTTTCTTT
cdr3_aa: CASSPGAGTEAFF

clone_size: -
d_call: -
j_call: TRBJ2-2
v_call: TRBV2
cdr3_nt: TGTGCCAGCAGTGGGGGGGCCGGGGAGCTGTTTTTT
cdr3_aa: CASSGGAGELFF

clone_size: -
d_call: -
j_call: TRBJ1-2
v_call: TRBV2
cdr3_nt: TGTGCCAGACAGGGTAGGGCTAACTATGGCTACACCTTC
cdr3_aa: CARQGRANYGYTF

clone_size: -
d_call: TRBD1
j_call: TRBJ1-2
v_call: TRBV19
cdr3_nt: TGTGCCAGTACCAGACAGGGCGCCGGGGGCTACACCTTC
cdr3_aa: CASTRQGAGGYTF

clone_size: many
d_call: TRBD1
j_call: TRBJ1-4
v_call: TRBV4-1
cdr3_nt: TGCGCCAGCAGCCCTAGAACCGGGACAGGAGATGAAAAACTGTTTTTT
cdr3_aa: CASSPRTGTGDEKLFF

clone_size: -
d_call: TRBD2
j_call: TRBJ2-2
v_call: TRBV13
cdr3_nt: TGTGCCAGCAGCTCCACTAGCGGGCCATACACCGGGGAGCTGTTTTTT
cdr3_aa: CASSSTSGPYTGELFF

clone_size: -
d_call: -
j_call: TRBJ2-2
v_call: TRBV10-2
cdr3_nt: TGCGCCAGCAGTGGCGGGCGGATCGGGGAGCTGTTTTTT
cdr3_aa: CASSGGRIGELFF

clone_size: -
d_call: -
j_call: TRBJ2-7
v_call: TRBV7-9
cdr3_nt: TGTGCCAGCAGCTTAGACCCCTACGAGCAGTACTTC
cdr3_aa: CASSLDPYEQYF

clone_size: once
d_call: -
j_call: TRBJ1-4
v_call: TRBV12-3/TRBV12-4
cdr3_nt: TGTGCCAGCAGTTTGATAGCGAATGAAAAACTGTTTTTT
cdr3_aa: CASSLIANEKLFF

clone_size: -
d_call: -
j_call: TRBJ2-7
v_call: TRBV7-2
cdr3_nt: TGTGCCAGCAGCGCAGACGGTTCCTACGAGCAGTACTTC
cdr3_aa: CASSADGSYEQYF

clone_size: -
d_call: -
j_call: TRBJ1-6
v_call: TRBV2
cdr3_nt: TGTGCCAGCAGCACAGGGTTCATCTATAATTCACCCCTCCACTTT
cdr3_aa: CASSTGFIYNSPLHF

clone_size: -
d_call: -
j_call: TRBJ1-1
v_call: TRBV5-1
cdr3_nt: TGCGCCAGCAGATTAACCGGGACCTCCGAAGCTTTCTTT
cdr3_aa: CASRLTGTSEAFF